The clone carrying this TCR beta chain was recorded a few times. Its specificity is unknown. CDR3 length: 16 amino acids. Looked up from germline, CDR1 is SGHNT and CDR2 is YYREEE (reference sequence). V lost 2 bases, J lost 6 bases, and 10 bases stayed unmatched. This sample was included in a study of T cells after yellow fever vaccination. General study results and limits: A minor fraction of clonotypes spanned both CD4 and CD8 compartments.

TCR cDNA, made by 5'RACE template switching, carried an added universal primer site and UMIs. TCRdb ran MiXCR on the 5' RACE reads and lists one entry per CDR3 protein. The sample shows around 320,000 distinct CDR3 sequences, around 10% of them seen only once. The TCR was taken from a man aged 18 to 29 who received the YFV17D yellow fever vaccine. The chain links TRBV5-4 to TRBJ2-1; 8 bases agree with TRBD1. Material: CD4+ T cells sorted from PBMCs, obtained 45 days after the yellow fever booster vaccination. CDR3 sequence: CASSFWDRFRGNEQFF. CDR3 DNA sequence: TGTGCCAGCAGCTTTTGGGACAGGTTTCGAGGCAATGAGCAGTTCTTC.